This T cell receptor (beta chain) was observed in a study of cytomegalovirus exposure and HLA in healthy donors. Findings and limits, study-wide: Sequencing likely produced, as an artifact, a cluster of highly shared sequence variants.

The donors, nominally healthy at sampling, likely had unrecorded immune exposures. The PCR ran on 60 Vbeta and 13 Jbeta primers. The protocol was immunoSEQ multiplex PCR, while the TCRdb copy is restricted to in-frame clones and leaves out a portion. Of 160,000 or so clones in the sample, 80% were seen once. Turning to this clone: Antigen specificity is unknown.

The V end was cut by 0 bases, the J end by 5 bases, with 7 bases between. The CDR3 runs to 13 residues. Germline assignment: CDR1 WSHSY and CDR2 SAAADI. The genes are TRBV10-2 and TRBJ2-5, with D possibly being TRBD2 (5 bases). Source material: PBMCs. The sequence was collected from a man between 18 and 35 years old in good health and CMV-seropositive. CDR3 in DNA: TGCGCCAGCAGTGAGTCGAAGCGGGAGACCCAGTACTTC. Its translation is CASSESKRETQYF.